This T cell receptor beta chain stems from a study of blood T cell repertoires in COVID-19. Across the whole study: The United States, Italy and Spain supplied acute and convalescent COVID-19 samples. PBMCs, B-cell-depleted T cells, or T cells were the source of the cDNA or gDNA that made up the material.

Germline lookup yields CDR1 SGHTS and CDR2 YDEGEE. This CDR3 has 15 amino acids. Unmatched junction bases numbered 8, after V lost 4 bases and J lost 4 bases. This clone was seen just once. In the authors' methods: How many nucleated cells were present was estimated from reference gene primer amplification. Clones were read by immunoSEQ multiplex PCR, and TCRdb kept only the in-frame ones, dropping some. V and J calls and clone size come straight from that table; D and trimming were deduced from the DNA. This sample has more than 150,000 clones, with 84% found just once. This chain joins TRBV5-8 and TRBJ1-1, with 9 bases aligning to TRBD1. The sequenced material came from peripheral blood. This TCR was sampled from a young man with active or convalescent COVID-19. CDR3 loop: CASSMVQGAGTEAFF. In DNA form, the CDR3 reads TGTGCCAGCAGCATGGTACAGGGGGCCGGCACTGAAGCTTTCTTT. Full variable domain (missing parts from reference TRBV5-8 and TRBJ1-1): EAGVTQSPTHLIKTRGQQATLRCSPISGHTSVYWYQQALGLGLQFLLWYDEGEERNRGNFPPRFSGRQFPNYSSELNVNALELEDSALYLCASSMVQGAGTEAFFGQGTRLTVV.